This TCR beta chain was identified in a study of T cell responses to AZD1222 COVID-19 vaccine. Germline V gives CDR1 SGHRS, CDR2 YFSETQ. This CDR3 has 17 amino acids. J lost 7 bases, V lost 1 base, and 9 bases had no gene match. Libraries were prepared by immunoSEQ multiplex PCR; TCRdb keeps only in-frame clonotypes and omits some of them. The sample contains roughly 100,000 clones, about 92% of which appear only once. The chain is built from TRBV5-1 and TRBJ2-1; 12 bases fit TRBD2. The clonotype was recovered from an adult in good health. The sequencing here drew on peripheral blood, taken on day 0 of AZD1222 vaccination. CDR3 nucleotides: TGCGCCAGCAGCTTGCCCCTAGCGGGGGGGATGAGGAATGAGCAGTTCTTC. Translating it yields CASSLPLAGGMRNEQFF.